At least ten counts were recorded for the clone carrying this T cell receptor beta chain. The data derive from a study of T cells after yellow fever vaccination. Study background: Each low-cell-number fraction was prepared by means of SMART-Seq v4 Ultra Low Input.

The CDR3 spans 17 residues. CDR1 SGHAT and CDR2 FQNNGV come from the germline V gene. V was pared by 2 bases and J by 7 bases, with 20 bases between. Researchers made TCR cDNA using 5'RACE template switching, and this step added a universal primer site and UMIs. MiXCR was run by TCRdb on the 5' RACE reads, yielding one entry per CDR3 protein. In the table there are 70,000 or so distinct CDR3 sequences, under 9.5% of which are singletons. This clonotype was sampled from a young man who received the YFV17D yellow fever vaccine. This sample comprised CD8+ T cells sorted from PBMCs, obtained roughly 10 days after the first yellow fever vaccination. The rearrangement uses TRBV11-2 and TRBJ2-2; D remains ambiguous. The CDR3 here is CASSLSPRRVSSGELFF. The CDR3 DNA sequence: TGTGCCAGCAGCTTAAGCCCCCGCCGAGTTTCCAGCGGGGAGCTGTTTTTT.